Each of the 20 T cell receptor beta chains below was sequenced from the same sample in a study (dated by TCRdb to 2016 to 2017). Libraries were made using RT-PCR. The sequencing machine was an Illumina MiSeq. In-frame beta chains were kept once TCRdb had trimmed the public reads at Q25 with fastp and called clones with MiXCR. Entries are consolidated by CDR3 protein sequence, retaining the most common genes and DNA. This sample lists about 680,000 distinct CDR3 sequences; 13% to 15% were detected once. Roughly 4% of the sample comes from the top ten. Sequenced input: memory CD4+ T cells from blood. The source of these receptors is a female donor in good health, serving as a healthy control.

This clonotype was detected a few times. The rearrangement joins TRBV6-6 to TRBJ2-3, with TRBD1 matching over 7 bases. The trim removed 6 bases at V and 0 bases at J, leaving 6 bases unmatched. Germline CDR1 and CDR2: MNHNY and SVGAGI (reference sequence). The CDR3 is 15 residues long. The CDR3: CASRDRAASTDTQYF. Written as DNA, the CDR3 is TGTGCCAGCAGAGACAGGGCGGCTAGCACAGATACGCAGTATTTT.

This clonotype was counted a few times. The chain links TRBV5-5 to TRBJ2-5, with TRBD2 matching over 9 bases. Germline assignment: CDR1 SGHKS and CDR2 YYEKEE (reference sequence). V shed 0 bases and J 3 bases; nucleotides not matched to a gene: 0. The CDR3 totals 14 residues. CDR3 sequence: CASSLVAGEETQYF. CDR3 coding DNA: TGTGCCAGCAGCTTGGTAGCGGGGGAAGAGACCCAGTACTTC.

This clonotype has at least ten counts. The genes are TRBV29-1 and TRBJ1-4, with D possibly TRBD1 on 6 matching bases. Germline CDR1 is SQVTM and CDR2 is ANQGSEA. The CDR3 is 13 amino acids. The V end lost 4 bases, the J end lost 8 bases, and 14 bases lay between the germline ends. The CDR3 sequence: CSVVGGAGEKLFF. CDR3 nucleotide sequence: TGCAGCGTTGTGGGGGGGGCCGGAGAAAAACTGTTTTTT.

The J gene is TRBJ2-1, the V gene TRBV20-1, with 11 bases aligning to TRBD2. Germline V CDR1 and CDR2: DFQATT, SNEGSKA (reference sequence). V lost 0 bases, J lost 7 bases, and 2 bases stayed unmatched. This CDR3 is 14 amino acids long. The CDR3 DNA reads as TGCAGTGCTAGAGAATCTAGCGGGGGGAATGAGCAGTTCTTC. This sequence encodes CSARESSGGNEQFF.

At least ten counts were recorded for this clonotype. J is TRBJ2-6 and V is TRBV6-1, with D possibly being TRBD2 (5 bases). CDR1 and CDR2 (germline): MNHNS, SASEGT. The CDR3 sequence is 16 residues long. Trimming stripped 1 base from V and 4 bases from J, with 11 bases between. The CDR3 loop reads CASSEVRGSGANVLTF. Written as DNA, the CDR3 is TGTGCCAGCAGTGAAGTACGGGGATCCGGGGCCAACGTCCTGACTTTC.

CDR3 sequence reads: CASSFRGVTKNIQYF. Written as DNA, the CDR3 is TGTGCCAGCAGCTTTCGTGGGGTAACCAAAAACATTCAGTACTTC. The chain carries TRBV5-6 and TRBJ2-4; D remains unclear. CDR1 is SGHDT and CDR2 is YYEEEE in the germline V gene. The V and J ends lost 2 bases and 2 bases respectively, with 11 bases between them. The CDR3 covers 15 residues.

The chain employs TRBV20-1 and TRBJ2-5, with D possibly TRBD1 on 5 matching bases. The ends were cut back, 4 bases at V and 2 bases at J, with 17 bases in the middle. The CDR3 has 15 amino acids. The germline V gene has CDR1 DFQATT and CDR2 SNEGSKA (reference sequence). The CDR3 nucleotides are TGCAGTGCTACCCTTCTTGACAGCCCTCAAGAGACCCAGTACTTC. It specifies CSATLLDSPQETQYF.

On this clonotype: At one boundary the junction diverges from the germline segment, which might be a read error. The chain joins TRBV20-1 to TRBJ2-1; 8 bases are a match to TRBD2. The CDR3 runs 15 residues. The germline V gene has CDR1 DFQATT and CDR2 SNEGSKA (reference sequence). The CDR3 reads CSATYLSGSLGEQFF. The CDR3 coding sequence is TGTAGTGCTACCTACTTGAGCGGGAGCTTGGGTGAGCAGTTCTTC.

J is TRBJ1-2 and V is TRBV6-1; 8 bases line up with TRBD1. V was pared by 2 bases and J by 2 bases, with 7 bases of the junction left unmatched. This CDR3 comprises 16 residues. CDR1 and CDR2 from the germline V gene are MNHNS and SASEGT. CDR3 in amino acids: CASSERRTGSNYGYTF. CDR3 nucleotides: TGTGCCAGCAGTGAACGCCGGACAGGGTCAAACTATGGCTACACCTTC.

The sample holds a few counts of this clonotype. This chain links TRBV20-1 with TRBJ1-1; D is possibly TRBD1 (6 bases). The germline V and J ends were trimmed by 3 bases and 1 base, with 12 bases remaining between them. This CDR3 is built from 14 residues. Germline V CDR1 and CDR2: DFQATT, SNEGSKA (reference sequence). CDR3 loop: CSARAGTRNTEAFF. In DNA form, the CDR3 reads TGCAGTGCTAGGGCCGGGACACGGAACACTGAAGCTTTCTTT.

In this sample, this clonotype turned up many times. The chain combines TRBV9 with TRBJ2-3, with D possibly being TRBD2 (5 bases). CDR3 length equals 14 residues. In germline, CDR1 is SGDLS, CDR2 YYNGEE. V lost 4 bases and J 2 bases, leaving 11 bases between the germline ends. CDR3 nucleotide sequence: TGTGCCAGCAGCCCCGGGGTTACCACAGATACGCAGTATTTT. Amino acid sequence: CASSPGVTTDTQYF.

This clonotype was observed many times. The gene calls are TRBV10-3 and TRBJ2-5; no firm D call. V was clipped by 6 bases and J by 0 bases, with 2 bases between them. CDR1 and CDR2 from the germline V gene are ENHRY and SYGVKD. The CDR3 spans 11 residues. The CDR3 loop reads CAIRDQETQYF. The CDR3, as DNA: TGTGCCATCAGAGACCAAGAGACCCAGTACTTC.

This clonotype was detected ten times or more. The chain employs TRBV15 and TRBJ1-4, with 8 bases aligning to TRBD1. The germline V gene encodes CDR1 LNHNV and CDR2 YYDKDF (reference sequence). Trimming at V came to 3 bases and at J to 7 bases, leaving 4 bases not matched to a gene. The CDR3 sequence is 14 residues long. The CDR3 sequence is CATSSGQGAEKLFF. For the CDR3, the DNA is TGTGCCACCAGCAGCGGACAGGGTGCTGAAAAACTGTTTTTT. The whole variable domain, filled in from reference TRBV15 and TRBJ1-4, reads DAMVIQNPRYQVTQFGKPVTLSCSQTLNHNVMYWYQQKSSQAPKLLFHYYDKDFNNEADTPDNFQSRRPNTSFCFLDIRSPGLGDTAMYLCATSSGQGAEKLFFGSGTQLSVL.

This clonotype was counted only a few times. The rearrangement links TRBV6-1 to TRBJ2-1, with D possibly TRBD1 on 5 matching bases. V was shortened by 7 bases and J by 8 bases, with 18 bases between the two germline ends. The CDR3 length is 14 residues. The V gene's germline CDR1 is MNHNS and CDR2 SASEGT. CDR3 in DNA: TGTGCCAGCACACCTCCGCAGGGTGGCCATGAGCAGTTCTTC. This codes for CASTPPQGGHEQFF.

The V and J genes are TRBV7-2 and TRBJ2-5; 12 positions match TRBD2. CDR1 and CDR2 (germline): SGHTA, FQGNSA. The CDR3 has 18 amino acids. Trimming removed 5 bases from V and 8 bases from J; junction bases left unmatched: 18. The CDR3 DNA follows: TGTGCCAGCAGCCTCACCCGGACTAGCGGGACCCCCGCGGATACCCAGTACTTC. Translating gives CASSLTRTSGTPADTQYF.

Ten or more counts support this clonotype. This CDR3 is CASSSRSFDRGYEQYF. DNA of the CDR3: TGTGCCAGCAGTTCACGGTCTTTTGACCGCGGATACGAGCAGTACTTC. This chain links TRBV6-5 with TRBJ2-7; D is ambiguous. Germline values: CDR1 MNHEY, CDR2 SVGAGI. The CDR3 contains 16 residues. Trimming took 4 bases from V and 4 from J, leaving 20 bases between them.

This clonotype was picked up one time. J is TRBJ1-1 and V is TRBV5-4, with 9 nucleotides matching TRBD1. The V gene end was trimmed by 3 bases and the J gene end by 7 bases; junction bases not matched to a gene: 7. This CDR3 has 14 residues. The germline CDR1 and CDR2 sequences are SGHNT and YYREEE (reference sequence). CDR3 protein: CASSSPGQGIEAFF. In DNA form, the CDR3 reads TGTGCCAGCAGCTCGCCGGGACAGGGCATTGAAGCTTTCTTT.

This chain's CDR3 is CATSDSGGRWVNEQFF. CDR3 nucleotides: TGTGCCACCAGTGATTCGGGGGGGCGCTGGGTCAATGAGCAGTTCTTC. The J gene is TRBJ2-1, the V gene TRBV24-1; 8 positions match TRBD2. This CDR3 contains 16 residues. J lost 6 bases, V lost 2 bases, and 8 bases had no gene match. Per the germline V gene, CDR1 is KGHDR and CDR2 is SFDVKD.

The V and J genes are TRBV20-1 and TRBJ1-2; 7 bases fit TRBD1. This CDR3 comprises 15 residues. The V gene end was trimmed by 0 bases and the J gene end by 3 bases; junction bases not matched to a gene: 7. Looked up from germline, CDR1 is DFQATT and CDR2 is SNEGSKA (reference sequence). CDR3 loop: CSAREDRIFYYGYTF. CDR3 nucleotide sequence: TGCAGTGCTAGAGAGGACAGGATATTTTACTATGGCTACACCTTC.

This clonotype was detected ten times or more. The chain has TRBV29-1 and TRBJ1-2, with a weak D call TRBD1 (6 bases). Trimming stripped 0 bases from V and 1 base from J, with 15 bases between. CDR1 and CDR2 from the germline V gene are SQVTM and ANQGSEA. The CDR3 spans 16 residues. This CDR3 is CSVEDSGQGSNYGYTF. The CDR3 DNA reads TGCAGCGTTGAAGATTCCGGGCAGGGGAGTAACTATGGCTACACCTTC.